Reported below is one T cell receptor beta chain. Its antigen remains unknown. Germline CDR1 reads SGHVS; CDR2 reads FNYEAQ. There are 15 residues in the CDR3. J lost 4 bases, V lost 5 bases, and 5 bases had no gene match. The PCR had 60 Vbeta and 13 Jbeta primers. Produced via immunoSEQ multiplex PCR; TCRdb's table is partial and in-frame only. The sample yields some 130,000 clones, around 76% seen once. The data were obtained in a study of cytomegalovirus exposure and HLA in healthy donors. Study findings and constraints: The CMV antigen specificity of a few CMV-associated chains was confirmed through in vitro analysis. TCR beta sequences reportedly predicted most subjects' HLA-A and HLA-B alleles accurately. An analysis was carried out at a later point. It showed that HLA-associated TCR beta chains were more clonally expanded than equally common non-associated chains.

This clonotype originated in a male donor in good health and CMV-seronegative. The chain links TRBV7-6 to TRBJ2-2; 9 nucleotides agree with TRBD1. Sequenced input: PBMCs. The CDR3 sequence: CASSEDRGTTGELFF. CDR3 DNA: TGTGCCAGCAGCGAAGACAGGGGGACCACCGGGGAGCTGTTTTTT.